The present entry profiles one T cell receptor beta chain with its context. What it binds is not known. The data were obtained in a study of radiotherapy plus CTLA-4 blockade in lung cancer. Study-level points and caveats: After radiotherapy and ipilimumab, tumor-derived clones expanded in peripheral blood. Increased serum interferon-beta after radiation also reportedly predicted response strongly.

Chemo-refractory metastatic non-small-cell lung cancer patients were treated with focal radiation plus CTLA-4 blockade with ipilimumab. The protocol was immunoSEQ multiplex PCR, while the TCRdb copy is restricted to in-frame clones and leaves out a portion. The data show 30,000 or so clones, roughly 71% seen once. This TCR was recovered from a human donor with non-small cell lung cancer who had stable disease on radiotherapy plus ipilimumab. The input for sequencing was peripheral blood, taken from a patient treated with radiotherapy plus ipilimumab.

CDR3 nucleotide sequence: TGTGCCAGCTCACCCTCTAAGGGCAATCTGGGGAATCAGCCCCAGCATTTT. Protein sequence: CASSPSKGNLGNQPQHF. This chain uses TRBV18 with TRBJ1-5, with D unresolved. The length of the CDR3 is 17 residues. With 3 bases removed from V and 4 bases from J, the gap between germline ends came to 19 bases. Germline loops: CDR1 KGHSH, CDR2 LQKENI.